This entry is about one T cell receptor beta chain. TCRdb keeps only in-frame clones here, not all; method: immunoSEQ multiplex PCR. The table records 150,000 to 200,000 clones, just under 90% of them present only once. The data originate from a study of blood T cell repertoires in COVID-19. About the research overall: T cells, B-cell-depleted T cells, or PBMCs supplied cDNA or gDNA.

Enrollment of patients from Seattle took place during active infection, with longitudinal follow-up. Germline CDR1 and CDR2: LNHDA and SQIVND (reference sequence). This CDR3 is 14 amino acids long. Trimming removed 7 bases from V and 4 bases from J; junction bases left unmatched: 7. Sequencing was performed on peripheral blood. The origin of this receptor is a woman aged 65 to 85 with COVID-19, enrolled during active disease. This chain joins TRBV19 and TRBJ1-2; 9 nucleotides agree with TRBD1. CDR3 loop: CASTTGGASYGYTF. The DNA of the CDR3 is TGTGCCAGTACCACAGGGGGCGCAAGCTATGGCTACACCTTC.